This TCR beta chain emerged from a study of radiotherapy plus CTLA-4 blockade in lung cancer. The CDR3 contains 14 residues. The V segment lost 6 bases and the J segment 4 bases; nucleotides outside the gene matches: 0. The germline gives CDR1 MNHNY, CDR2 SVGAGI (reference sequence). This clone was detected once. The antigen is not known. Points from the study as a whole: Early shifts in blood T cell clones, with interferon-beta, reportedly predicted response best. TCR clones of tumor origin grew in blood after radiotherapy plus ipilimumab.

Assay used: immunoSEQ multiplex PCR; TCRdb lists only in-frame clones, some missing. Counted here are roughly 30,000 clones, more than 80% occurring once; the ten biggest clones make up 20% to 25%. The clonotype was recovered from a human donor with non-small cell lung cancer that progressed on radiotherapy plus ipilimumab. The specimen was peripheral blood, collected from a patient treated with radiotherapy plus ipilimumab. The V gene is TRBV6-6, the J gene TRBJ2-4; 13 bases match TRBD2. CDR3: CASRGLAGKNIQYF. CDR3 coding DNA: TGTGCCAGCAGGGGACTAGCGGGAAAAAACATTCAGTACTTC.